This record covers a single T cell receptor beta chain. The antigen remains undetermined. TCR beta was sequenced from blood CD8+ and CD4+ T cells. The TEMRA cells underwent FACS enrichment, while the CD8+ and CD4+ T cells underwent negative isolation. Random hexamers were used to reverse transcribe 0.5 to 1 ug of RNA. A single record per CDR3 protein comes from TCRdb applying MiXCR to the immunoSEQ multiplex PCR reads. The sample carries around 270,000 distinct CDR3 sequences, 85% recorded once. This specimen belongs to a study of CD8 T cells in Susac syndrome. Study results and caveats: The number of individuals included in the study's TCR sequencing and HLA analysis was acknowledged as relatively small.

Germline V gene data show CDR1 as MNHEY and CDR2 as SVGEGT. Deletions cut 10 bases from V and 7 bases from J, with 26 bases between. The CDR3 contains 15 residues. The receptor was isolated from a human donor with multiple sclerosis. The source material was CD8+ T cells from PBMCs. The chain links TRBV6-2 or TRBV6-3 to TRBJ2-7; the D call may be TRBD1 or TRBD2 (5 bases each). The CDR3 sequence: CATHLDRDPRREQYF. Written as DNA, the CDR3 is TGTGCCACCCATTTGGACCGGGACCCGAGAAGGGAGCAGTACTTC.